This TCR beta chain originates from a study of T-cell reconstitution after alpha-beta-depleted transplantation in children. Study-wide findings and caveats: In some patients, recipient T cells and intrathymic progenitors surviving conditioning explained high day-60 diversity.

Unique molecular identifiers were used in preparing the TCRbeta library. From the PCR reads, TCRdb called clonotypes with MiXCR, one entry per CDR3 protein. The top ten clones hold approximately 4.1% of a sample with 180,000 or so distinct CDR3 sequences, just under 6.5% of them seen once. The germline V gene has CDR1 MNHNY and CDR2 SVGAGI (reference sequence). Trimming at V came to 4 bases and at J to 14 bases, leaving 8 bases not matched to a gene. The CDR3 is 13 amino acids. This clonotype was seen a handful of times. As yet, its antigen is unknown. V gene TRBV6-6 combines with J gene TRBJ1-6; TRBD1 matches at 7 bases. Sequenced here: PBMCs, sampled before TCRalphabeta/CD19-depleted stem cell transplant. The origin of this receptor is a girl under three years old with combined immunodeficiency, due to receive a stem cell transplant. The CDR3 DNA sequence: TGTGCCAGCAGTTCAATCGACAGGGCCACCCTCCACTTT. This translates into CASSSIDRATLHF.